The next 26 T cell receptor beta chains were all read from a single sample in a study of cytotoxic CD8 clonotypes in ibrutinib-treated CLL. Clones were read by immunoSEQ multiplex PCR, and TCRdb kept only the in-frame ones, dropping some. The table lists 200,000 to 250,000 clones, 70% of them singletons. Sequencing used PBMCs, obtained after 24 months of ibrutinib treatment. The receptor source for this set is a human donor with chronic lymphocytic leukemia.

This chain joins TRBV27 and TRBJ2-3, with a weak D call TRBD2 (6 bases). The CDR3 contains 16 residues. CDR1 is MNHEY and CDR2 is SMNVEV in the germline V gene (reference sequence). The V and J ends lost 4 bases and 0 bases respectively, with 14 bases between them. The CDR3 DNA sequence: TGTGCCAGCAGTTCATATAGCGGAGCTAGCACAGATACGCAGTATTTT. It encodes CASSSYSGASTDTQYF.

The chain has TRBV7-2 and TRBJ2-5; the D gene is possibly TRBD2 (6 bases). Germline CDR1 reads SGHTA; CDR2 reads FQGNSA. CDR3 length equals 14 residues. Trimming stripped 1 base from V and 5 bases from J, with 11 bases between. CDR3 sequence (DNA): TGTGCCAGCAGCTTAGAGTGGGGGAGGGAGACCCAGTACTTC. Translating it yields CASSLEWGRETQYF.

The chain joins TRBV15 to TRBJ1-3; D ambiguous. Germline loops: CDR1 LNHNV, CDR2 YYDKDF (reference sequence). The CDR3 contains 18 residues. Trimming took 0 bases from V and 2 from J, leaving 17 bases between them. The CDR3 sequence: CATSRDRVGVRAGNTIYF. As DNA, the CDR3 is TGTGCCACCAGCAGAGATAGGGTTGGAGTTCGTGCTGGAAACACCATATATTTT. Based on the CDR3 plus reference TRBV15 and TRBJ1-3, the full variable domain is DAMVIQNPRYQVTQFGKPVTLSCSQTLNHNVMYWYQQKSSQAPKLLFHYYDKDFNNEADTPDNFQSRRPNTSFCFLDIRSPGLGDTAMYLCATSRDRVGVRAGNTIYFGEGSWLTVV.

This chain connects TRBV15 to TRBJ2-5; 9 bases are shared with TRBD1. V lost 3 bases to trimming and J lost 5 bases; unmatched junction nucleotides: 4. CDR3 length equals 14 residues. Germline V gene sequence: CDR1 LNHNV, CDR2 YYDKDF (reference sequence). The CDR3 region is CATSRDRGLETQYF. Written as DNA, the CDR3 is TGTGCCACCAGCAGGGACAGGGGTTTGGAGACCCAGTACTTC.

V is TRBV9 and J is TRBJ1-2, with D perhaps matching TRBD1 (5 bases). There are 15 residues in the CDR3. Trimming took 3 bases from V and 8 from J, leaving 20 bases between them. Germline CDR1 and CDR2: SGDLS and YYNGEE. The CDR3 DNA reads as TGTGCCAGCAGCGAATCCGGGACGTTCCTTCCGGGCTACACCTTC. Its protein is CASSESGTFLPGYTF.

The CDR3 reads CASRDFPRNEQFF. The CDR3 DNA sequence: TGTGCCAGCAGGGACTTCCCCCGAAATGAGCAGTTCTTC. The genes are TRBV2 and TRBJ2-1; D perhaps matches TRBD2 (5 bases). CDR3 length: 13 amino acids. V was cut by 6 bases and J by 7 bases, with 13 bases left in between. From germline, CDR1 is SNHLY and CDR2 FYNNEI.

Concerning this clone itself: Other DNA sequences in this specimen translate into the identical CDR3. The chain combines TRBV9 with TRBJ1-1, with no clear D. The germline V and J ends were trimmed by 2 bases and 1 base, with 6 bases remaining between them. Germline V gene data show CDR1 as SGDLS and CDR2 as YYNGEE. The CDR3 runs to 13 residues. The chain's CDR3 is CASSVGSNTEAFF. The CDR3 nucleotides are TGTGCCAGCAGCGTTGGGTCGAACACTGAAGCTTTCTTT.

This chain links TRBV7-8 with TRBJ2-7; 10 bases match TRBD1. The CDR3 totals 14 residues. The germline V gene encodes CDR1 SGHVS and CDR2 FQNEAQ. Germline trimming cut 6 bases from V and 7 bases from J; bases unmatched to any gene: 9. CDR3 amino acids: CASSRGQGMGEQYF. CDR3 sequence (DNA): TGTGCCAGCAGTAGGGGACAGGGGATGGGGGAGCAGTACTTC.

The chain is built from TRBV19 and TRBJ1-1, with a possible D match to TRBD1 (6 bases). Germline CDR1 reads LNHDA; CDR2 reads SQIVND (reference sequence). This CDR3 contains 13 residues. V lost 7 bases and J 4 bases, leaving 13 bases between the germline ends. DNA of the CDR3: TGTGCCAGTACCCTAAGGGGGGGCACTGAAGCTTTCTTT. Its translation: CASTLRGGTEAFF.

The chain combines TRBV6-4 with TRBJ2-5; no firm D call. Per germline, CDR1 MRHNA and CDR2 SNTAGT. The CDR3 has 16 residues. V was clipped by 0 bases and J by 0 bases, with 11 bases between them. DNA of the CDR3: TGTGCCAGCAGTGACTCGAGGTCCCCGTACCAAGAGACCCAGTACTTC. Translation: CASSDSRSPYQETQYF.

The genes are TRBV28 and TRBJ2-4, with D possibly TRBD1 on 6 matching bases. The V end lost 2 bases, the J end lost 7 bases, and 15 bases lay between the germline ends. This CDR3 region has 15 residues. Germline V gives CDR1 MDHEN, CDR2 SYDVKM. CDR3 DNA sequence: TGTGCCAGCAGTTTAAGCTCTAGTGGGGGCAACATTCAGTACTTC. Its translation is CASSLSSSGGNIQYF.

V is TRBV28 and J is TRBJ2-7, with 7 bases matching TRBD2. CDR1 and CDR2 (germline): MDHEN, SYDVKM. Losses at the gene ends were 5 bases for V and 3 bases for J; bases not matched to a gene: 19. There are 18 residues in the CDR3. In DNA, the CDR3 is TGTGCCAGCAGTCCCCTTTCCGCCGTCGGGGAGGGGTACTACGAGCAGTACTTC. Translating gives CASSPLSAVGEGYYEQYF.

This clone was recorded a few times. The CDR3 nucleotides read TGTGCCAGCAGCCAGGCGAGGACAGGGGCGGTGACCCAGTACTTC. It codes for CASSQARTGAVTQYF. The V call is TRBV14, the J call TRBJ2-5; 9 bases line up with TRBD1. CDR1 SGHDN and CDR2 FVKESK come from the germline V gene. Trimming removed 3 bases from V and 7 bases from J; junction bases left unmatched: 9. This CDR3 comprises 15 residues.

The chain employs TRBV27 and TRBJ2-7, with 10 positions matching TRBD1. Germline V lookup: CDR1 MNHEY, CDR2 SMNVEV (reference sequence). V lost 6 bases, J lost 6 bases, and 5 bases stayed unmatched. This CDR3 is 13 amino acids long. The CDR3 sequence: CASRGGQGTEQYF. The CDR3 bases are TGTGCCAGCAGGGGGGGACAGGGGACCGAGCAGTACTTC.

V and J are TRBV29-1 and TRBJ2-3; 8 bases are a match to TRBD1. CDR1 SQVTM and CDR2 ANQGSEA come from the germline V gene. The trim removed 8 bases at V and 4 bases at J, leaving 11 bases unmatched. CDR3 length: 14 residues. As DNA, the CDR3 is TGCAGCATCCTTACTCAGGGGGCCGCAGATACGCAGTATTTT. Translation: CSILTQGAADTQYF.

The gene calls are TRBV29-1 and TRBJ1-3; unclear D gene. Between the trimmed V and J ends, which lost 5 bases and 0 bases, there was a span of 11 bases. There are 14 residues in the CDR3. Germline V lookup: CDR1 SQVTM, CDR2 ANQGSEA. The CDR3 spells CSVRPRLSGNTIYF. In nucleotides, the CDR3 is TGCAGCGTTAGGCCGCGGCTCTCTGGAAACACCATATATTTT.

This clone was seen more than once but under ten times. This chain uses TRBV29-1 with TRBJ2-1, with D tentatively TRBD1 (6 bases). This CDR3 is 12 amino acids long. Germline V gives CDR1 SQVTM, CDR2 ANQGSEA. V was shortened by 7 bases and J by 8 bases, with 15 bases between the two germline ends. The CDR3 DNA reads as TGCAGCGCAATTGGGGGCCGTCATGAGCAGTTCTTC. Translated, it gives CSAIGGRHEQFF.

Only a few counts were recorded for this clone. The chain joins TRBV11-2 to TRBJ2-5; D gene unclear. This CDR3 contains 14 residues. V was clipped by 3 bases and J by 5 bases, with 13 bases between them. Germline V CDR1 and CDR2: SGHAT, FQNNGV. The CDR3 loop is CASSFSPMVETQYF. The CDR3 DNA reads TGTGCCAGCAGCTTCTCCCCGATGGTGGAGACCCAGTACTTC.

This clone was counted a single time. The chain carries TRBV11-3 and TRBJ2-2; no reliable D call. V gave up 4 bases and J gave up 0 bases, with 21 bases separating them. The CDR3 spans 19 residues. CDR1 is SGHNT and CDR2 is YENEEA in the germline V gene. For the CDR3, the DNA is TGTGCCAGCAGCTCAACCAGCTGGCGGCCGGATTCGAACACCGGGGAGCTGTTTTTT. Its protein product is CASSSTSWRPDSNTGELFF.

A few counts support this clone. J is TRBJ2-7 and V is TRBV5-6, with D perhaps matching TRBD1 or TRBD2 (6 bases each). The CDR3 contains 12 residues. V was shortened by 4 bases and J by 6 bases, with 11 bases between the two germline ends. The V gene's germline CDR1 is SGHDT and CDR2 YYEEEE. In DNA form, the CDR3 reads TGTGCCAGCAGCCGAGGGGGGCTCGAGCAGTACTTC. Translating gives CASSRGGLEQYF.

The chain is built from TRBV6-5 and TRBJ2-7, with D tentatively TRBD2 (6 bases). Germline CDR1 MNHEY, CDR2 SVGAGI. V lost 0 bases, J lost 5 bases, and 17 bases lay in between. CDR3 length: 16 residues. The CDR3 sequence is CASSYSIRGTIHEQYF. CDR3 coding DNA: TGTGCCAGCAGTTACTCGATACGGGGGACGATCCACGAGCAGTACTTC.

The CDR3 region is CASSEARGVSYNEQFF. DNA for the CDR3: TGTGCCAGCAGTGAAGCCAGGGGGGTTTCCTACAATGAGCAGTTCTTC. The chain couples TRBV25-1 to TRBJ2-1; tentatively, D is TRBD1 (7 bases). The CDR3 consists of 16 residues. Trimming took 2 bases from V and 1 from J, leaving 12 bases between them. The germline V gene encodes CDR1 MGHDK and CDR2 SYGVNS.

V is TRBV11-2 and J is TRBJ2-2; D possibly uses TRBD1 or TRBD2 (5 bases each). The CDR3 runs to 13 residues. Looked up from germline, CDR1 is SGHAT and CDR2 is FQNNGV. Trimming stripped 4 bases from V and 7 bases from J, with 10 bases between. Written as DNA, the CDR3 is TGTGCCAGCAGCTCGGGACGATTCGGGGAGCTGTTTTTT. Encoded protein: CASSSGRFGELFF.

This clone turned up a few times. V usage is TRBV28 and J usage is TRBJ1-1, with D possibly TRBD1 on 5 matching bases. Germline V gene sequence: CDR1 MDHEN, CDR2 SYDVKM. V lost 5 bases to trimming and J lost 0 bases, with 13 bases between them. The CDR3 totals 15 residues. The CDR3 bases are TGTGCCAGCAGTCCGGGGACGCACCTGAACACTGAAGCTTTCTTT. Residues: CASSPGTHLNTEAFF.

CDR3 coding DNA: TGTGCCAGCAGCTTAACCGTGACGGGAGGAGGAAATGAGCAGTTCTTC. Its translation is CASSLTVTGGGNEQFF. This chain joins TRBV7-9 and TRBJ2-1, with 7 bases that match TRBD2. This CDR3 contains 16 residues. V lost 2 bases and J lost 7; bases outside the gene matches: 11. Germline V gene sequence: CDR1 SEHNR, CDR2 FQNEAQ (reference sequence). Filled out from reference TRBV7-9 and TRBJ2-1, the complete variable domain reads DTGVSQNPRHKITKRGQNVTFRCDPISEHNRLYWYRQTLGQGPEFLTYFQNEAQLEKSRLLSDRFSAERPKGSFSTLEIQRTEQGDSAMYLCASSLTVTGGGNEQFFGPGTRLTVL.

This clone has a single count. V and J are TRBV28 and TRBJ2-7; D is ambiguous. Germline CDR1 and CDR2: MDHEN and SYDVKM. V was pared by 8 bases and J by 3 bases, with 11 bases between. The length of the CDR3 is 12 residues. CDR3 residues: CASGVMGYEQYF. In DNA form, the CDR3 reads TGTGCCAGCGGAGTTATGGGCTACGAGCAGTACTTC.